This T cell receptor beta chain was recorded in a study of CD8 T cells in Susac syndrome (dated by TCRdb to the late 2010s). About the investigation overall: Of the Susac syndrome patients who were sequenced, fewer than ten were in clinical remission while about six had clinically active disease. Susac syndrome patients were therapy-naive, on corticosteroids (some also receiving IVIg), or on IVIg alone at blood withdrawal. The study used repertoire sequencing to test whether antigen drove CD8+ T cell activation and differentiation in Susac syndrome. CD8+ T cell repertoire clonality was compared between some 13 healthy donors, approximately 14 Susac syndrome patients and around 15 multiple sclerosis patients.

RNA was extracted using the RNeasy kit, and about 0.5 to 1 microgram was reverse transcribed with random hexamers. The immunoSEQ multiplex PCR assay, covering 54 Vbeta and 13 Jbeta segments, was used to amplify TCR beta CDR3 regions. PCR amplification bias was corrected by using a synthetic template baseline for primer optimization and computational correction. Concerning the study's data processing: Only productive sequences were kept, with reads annotated to V, D and J genes according to IMGT and analyzed in immunoSEQ Analyzer. To calculate clonality, Shannon entropy was normalized by log2 of the number of productive unique sequences and then subtracted from one. For each patient and control, public and private clones were evaluated among the 100 most prevalent clones. Susac-specific clones were defined as absent from healthy and MS cohorts, 850 to 1,300 published viral clones and other ImmuneACCESS disease sequences. TCRdb applied fastp at Q25 and MiXCR to the public reads, then kept only in-frame beta chains. Duplicate CDR3 protein sequences are folded into a single record with the most common DNA and genes. The authors' filters were not applied to this entry. In this sample the table shows some 140,000 distinct CDR3 sequences, 85% to 95% of which occur a single time. In total, the top ten clones hold roughly 0.2% of the sample.

As concerns this clonotype: Its cognate antigen has yet to be identified. Base qualities are missing; no much larger clone stands one base away.

Paper-wide results and their limitations: The TCR sequencing and HLA analysis was acknowledged to have included a relatively small number of individuals. Looking at Susac-specific public clones, the researchers identified some 15 in the total CD8+ repertoire and roughly five in the CD8+ TEMRA repertoire. Susac syndrome CD8+ repertoires showed clonal expansion, highest in CD8+ TEMRA cells and greater in clinically active than remitting patients.

The germline V gene (reference sequence) specifies DFQATT as CDR1 and SNEGSKA as CDR2. Relative to germline, V is 3 bases shorter and J is 6 bases shorter, with 11 bases between their ends. The CDR3 spans 13 residues, from the cysteine through the phenylalanine. Just the 39-base CDR3 DNA is kept, in frame starting at base 1. Peripheral blood CD8+ and CD4+ T cells from healthy donors, Susac syndrome patients and multiple sclerosis patients were profiled by high-throughput TCR beta sequencing. Susac syndrome patients met recently defined diagnostic criteria for definite or probable disease. Bulk CD8+ and CD4+ T cells were purified magnetically by negative isolation, whereas CD8+ TEMRA cells were enriched by FACS. Blood was collected in EDTA tubes and processed within 24 hours, with PBMCs isolated through density gradient centrifugation. PBMCs intended for TCR sequencing were cryopreserved in liquid nitrogen and were subsequently thawed in a 37 degrees C water bath. A purity of at least 90% was achieved for sorted or isolated CD4+, CD8+ and CD8+ TEMRA cells.

The receptor was isolated from a human donor with Susac syndrome. Sequenced input: CD8+ T cells from PBMCs. The rearranged chain carries TRBV20-1 and TRBJ2-2; TRBD2 is a weak D gene call, 6 bases matching. The CDR3 has the sequence CSARWGGAGELFF. The DNA sequence is TGCAGTGCTAGGTGGGGAGGTGCCGGGGAGCTGTTTTTT.